This passage covers 14 T cell receptor beta chains from one sample sequenced in a study of cytomegalovirus exposure and HLA in healthy donors. The PCR ran on 60 Vbeta and 13 Jbeta primers. Produced via immunoSEQ multiplex PCR; TCRdb's table is partial and in-frame only. The sample includes about 120,000 clones. Material for sequencing was PBMCs. The receptor source for this set is a man younger than 35 in good health and CMV-seronegative.

The gene calls are TRBV9 and TRBJ1-3; a weak D match, TRBD1 (6 bases). The CDR3 runs to 15 residues. V gave up 0 bases and J gave up 0 bases, with 7 bases separating them. Per the germline V gene, CDR1 is SGDLS and CDR2 is YYNGEE. The CDR3 loop reads CASSVGGGSGNTIYF. The CDR3 nucleotides are TGTGCCAGCAGCGTAGGAGGGGGCTCTGGAAACACCATATATTTT.

The chain has TRBV11-3 and TRBJ2-3; D may be TRBD1 (5 bases). With 0 bases removed from V and 4 bases from J, the gap between germline ends came to 5 bases. The germline V gene has CDR1 SGHNT and CDR2 YENEEA. This CDR3 has 13 residues. CDR3: CASSLETADTQYF. CDR3 DNA: TGTGCCAGCAGCTTAGAGACAGCAGATACGCAGTATTTT.

This chain connects TRBV7-2 to TRBJ1-3; D may be TRBD1 (5 bases). This CDR3 comprises 16 residues. Trimming cost V 0 bases and J 3 bases, with 12 bases left between them. The germline V gene has CDR1 SGHTA and CDR2 FQGNSA. This CDR3 reads CASSLARGGYGNTIYF. In nucleotides, the CDR3 is TGTGCCAGCAGCTTAGCGAGGGGAGGGTATGGAAACACCATATATTTT.

V gene TRBV4-3 combines with J gene TRBJ1-6; possible D gene TRBD1, 6 bases. V lost 2 bases and J 9 bases, leaving 11 bases between the germline ends. The CDR3 runs 14 residues. The germline gives CDR1 LGHNA, CDR2 YSLEER. CDR3 bases: TGCGCCAGCAGCCAACTGGGGGCAATTTCACCCCTCCACTTT. Translation gives CASSQLGAISPLHF.

V gene TRBV6-8 combines with J gene TRBJ2-7; D may be TRBD2 (6 bases). Germline CDR1 MNHGY, CDR2 SAAAGT. V was shortened by 2 bases and J by 7 bases, with 24 bases between the two germline ends. The CDR3 has 17 residues. CDR3 nucleotides: TGTGCCAGCAGTTACGCGTCGGGGGAGCCAGTTATGTGTGAGCAGTACTTC. Its protein is CASSYASGEPVMCEQYF.

The CDR3 loop is CASSFGTAYEQYF. CDR3 DNA sequence: TGTGCCAGCAGTTTTGGGACAGCCTACGAGCAGTACTTC. The genes are TRBV28 and TRBJ2-7; 7 bases agree with TRBD1. The CDR3 runs to 13 residues. CDR1 is MDHEN and CDR2 is SYDVKM in the germline V gene. V was pared by 3 bases and J by 2 bases, with 1 base of the junction left unmatched. The full variable domain, its missing parts supplied by reference TRBV28 and TRBJ2-7, is DVKVTQSSRYLVKRTGEKVFLECVQDMDHENMFWYRQDPGLGLRLIYFSYDVKMKEKGDIPEGYSVSREKKERFSLILESASTNQTSMYLCASSFGTAYEQYFGPGTRLTVT.

V is TRBV30 and J is TRBJ2-7, with D unclear. The CDR3 has 12 residues. The V end lost 0 bases, the J end lost 5 bases, and 8 bases lay between the germline ends. CDR1 and CDR2 from the germline V gene are GTSNPN and SVGIG (reference sequence). The CDR3 reads CAWSVQRDEQYF. The CDR3 DNA sequence: TGTGCCTGGAGTGTACAACGGGACGAGCAGTACTTC.

J is TRBJ1-1 and V is TRBV5-1; D remains ambiguous. The CDR3 extends over 16 amino acids. The germline gives CDR1 SGHRS, CDR2 YFSETQ. V was trimmed by 1 base and J by 6 bases, leaving 19 bases between them. The DNA of the CDR3 is TGCGCCAGCAGCTTGAGTAGGCGACAACAAATCTCTGAAGCTTTCTTT. This translates into CASSLSRRQQISEAFF.

With regard to this clone: In the same sample, other DNA sequences code for this CDR3. The genes are TRBV15 and TRBJ1-5; TRBD1 agrees at 11 bases. Germline loops: CDR1 LNHNV, CDR2 YYDKDF (reference sequence). The CDR3 consists of 15 residues. Trimming took 3 bases from V and 7 from J; bases not matched to a gene: 5. This CDR3 reads CATSRDRGQGQPQHF. CDR3 DNA sequence: TGTGCCACCAGCAGGGACAGGGGGCAGGGGCAGCCCCAGCATTTT.

The chain is built from TRBV18 and TRBJ1-6, with 8 positions matching TRBD1. This CDR3 comprises 13 residues. Germline CDR1 reads KGHSH; CDR2 reads LQKENI. V gave up 2 bases and J gave up 9 bases; unmatched junction bases: 0. In nucleotides, the CDR3 is TGTGCCAGCTCACCAGACAGGGGTTCACCCCTCCACTTT. Amino acids: CASSPDRGSPLHF.

The chain recombines TRBV19 with TRBJ2-5; weak D call: TRBD1 (6 bases). CDR1 and CDR2 (germline): LNHDA, SQIVND (reference sequence). This CDR3 has 14 amino acids. V was shortened by 5 bases and J by 3 bases, with 13 bases between the two germline ends. CDR3 protein: CASSRGQMKETQYF. DNA for the CDR3: TGTGCCAGTAGTCGAGGACAGATGAAAGAGACCCAGTACTTC. The full variable domain, its missing parts supplied by reference TRBV19 and TRBJ2-5, is DGGITQSPKYLFRKEGQNVTLSCEQNLNHDAMYWYRQDPGQGLRLIYYSQIVNDFQKGDIAEGYSVSREKKESFPLTVTSAQKNPTAFYLCASSRGQMKETQYFGPGTRLLVL.

About this clone: At one end the junction does not follow the germline gene, possibly because of a read error. The rearrangement joins TRBV18 to TRBJ1-1; D not certain. The CDR3 has 15 residues. Germline values: CDR1 KGHSH, CDR2 LQKENI. The CDR3 loop is CASSPLRVENSEAFF. CDR3 nucleotides: TGTGCCAGCTCACCACTGCGGGTAGAGAACAGTGAAGCTTTCTTT.

The chain is built from TRBV11-2 and TRBJ2-5; D perhaps matches TRBD2 (6 bases). The CDR3 runs 13 residues. Per germline, CDR1 SGHAT and CDR2 FQNNGV. Trimming took off 0 bases at V and 8 bases at J, with 10 bases between the two ends. The CDR3 region is CASSLELARTQYF. In DNA form, the CDR3 reads TGTGCCAGCAGCTTAGAACTAGCCCGAACCCAGTACTTC.

The gene calls are TRBV27 and TRBJ2-5; 9 bases match TRBD2. The CDR3 has 16 amino acids. Germline V CDR1 and CDR2: MNHEY, SMNVEV (reference sequence). V was clipped by 2 bases and J by 1 base; unmatched bases: 5. For the CDR3, the DNA is TGTGCCAGCAGTTTAAGGTGGCGGGGGGGCCAAGAGACCCAGTACTTC. It translates to CASSLRWRGGQETQYF.